The rows below give T cell receptor beta chains drawn from one sample of a study of early T cells in non-severe SARS-CoV-2 infection. TCRdb reanalysed the 5' RACE reads using MiXCR and keeps one entry per CDR3 protein. The repertoire holds about 47,000 distinct CDR3 sequences, with 9.5% to 11% as singletons. The sample consisted of whole blood. These receptor sequences come from an adult who was a healthcare worker with PCR-confirmed SARS-CoV-2 infection or an uninfected control (not recorded which). Both conserved end residues are part of each CDR3. D genes are given only for firm matches. A row's size may be missing; if present it is once, few, many or a size class.

len	v_gene	d_gene	abundance	j_gene	CDR3nt	CDR3aa
12	TRBV20-1	TRBD2	NA	TRBJ2-3	TGCAGTAGACTAGCGGGTTCTGATACGCAGTATTTT	CSRLAGSDTQYF
14	TRBV3-1	NA	NA	TRBJ2-7	TGTGCCAGCAGCCAAGAAGGCGGAACATACGAGCAGTACTTC	CASSQEGGTYEQYF
12	TRBV6-1	NA	NA	TRBJ2-7	TGTGCCAGCAGTTCGCCCCTCTACGAGCAGTACTTC	CASSSPLYEQYF
14	TRBV11-1	TRBD2	NA	TRBJ2-2	TGTGCCAGCAGCTTTACTAGCGGGACCGGGGAGCTGTTTTTT	CASSFTSGTGELFF
17	TRBV4-3	NA	NA	TRBJ2-6	TGCGCCAGCAGCCAAGAAGGAGGGGGCACTGGGGCCAACGTCCTGACTTTC	CASSQEGGGTGANVLTF
14	TRBV5-1	NA	many	TRBJ1-4	TGCGCCAGCCCCGAGGGGGGGCGAAGTGAAAAACTGTTTTTT	CASPEGGRSEKLFF
14	TRBV6-2/TRBV6-3	NA	many	TRBJ2-7	TGTGCCAGCAGTTACGGCGGGACCGCCCCTGAGCAGTACTTC	CASSYGGTAPEQYF
15	TRBV5-1	NA	many	TRBJ2-1	TGCGCCAGCAGCTTTACTAGCCCCCCGAACAATGAGCAGTTCTTC	CASSFTSPPNNEQFF
15	TRBV19	TRBD1	NA	TRBJ2-7	TGTGTCAGTAGCTCGGCGGGACAGGGTCAGGAGAAGCAGTACTTC	CVSSSAGQGQEKQYF
17	TRBV7-9	TRBD2	few	TRBJ2-1	TGTGCCAGCAGCCACCCCGCGACGGGAGGGTTGTACAATGAGCAGTTCTTC	CASSHPATGGLYNEQFF
13	TRBV20-1	NA	NA	TRBJ2-1	TGCAGTGCTAGAGGCCTTAGCTACAATGAGCAGTTCTTC	CSARGLSYNEQFF
10	TRBV2	NA	many	TRBJ2-1	TGTGCCAGCAGGGCCAATGAGCAGTTCTTC	CASRANEQFF
12	TRBV5-1	NA	many	TRBJ2-5	TGCGCCAGCATGGACTATCTCGAGACCCAGTACTTC	CASMDYLETQYF
17	TRBV20-1	TRBD2	NA	TRBJ2-3	TGCAGTGCTAGAGGACCCGGTAGCGGGGGGTTGGCAGATACGCAGTATTTT	CSARGPGSGGLADTQYF
14	TRBV7-2	TRBD2	NA	TRBJ2-2	TGTGCCAGCAGCCAGGGAGGGTTGACCGGGGAGCTGTTTTTT	CASSQGGLTGELFF
14	TRBV7-2	NA	many	TRBJ1-2	TGTGCCAGCAGCCCGACTCAAAGAGTCTATGGCTACACCTTC	CASSPTQRVYGYTF
13	TRBV11-2	NA	NA	TRBJ1-6	TGTGCCAGCAGCCCATTCCAGAATTCACCCCTCCACTTT	CASSPFQNSPLHF
13	TRBV7-3	TRBD2	NA	TRBJ2-5	TGTGCCAGCAGCTTAGTTAGCGGGGAGACCCAGTACTTC	CASSLVSGETQYF
15	TRBV10-3	TRBD2	NA	TRBJ2-1	TGTGCCATCATGGGGACTAGCGGGGGTGGCGATGAGCAGTTCTTC	CAIMGTSGGGDEQFF
13	TRBV7-2	NA	NA	TRBJ1-2	TGTGCCAGCAGCTCTGGACTTAACTATGGCTACACCTTC	CASSSGLNYGYTF
18	TRBV10-3	TRBD2	few	TRBJ2-5	TGTGCCATCAGTGAGGCCCCGGGACTACGATTGCGGAGGGGGACCCAGTACTTC	CAISEAPGLRLRRGTQYF
13	TRBV7-2	NA	many	TRBJ2-2	TGTGCCAGCACCAAAAGGGAAACCGGGGAGCTGTTTTTT	CASTKRETGELFF
14	TRBV6-6	NA	NA	TRBJ2-1	TGTGCCAGCAGTTCGGACCGCCCTTACAATGAGCAGTTCTTC	CASSSDRPYNEQFF
12	TRBV29-1	NA	few	TRBJ2-5	TGCAGCGTTACCTGGGGGCAAGAGACCCAGTACTTC	CSVTWGQETQYF
14	TRBV6-2/TRBV6-3	TRBD2	NA	TRBJ2-1	TGTGCCAGCAATAATGGACTAGCGCGCAATGAGCAGTTCTTC	CASNNGLARNEQFF
12	TRBV29-1	NA	NA	TRBJ2-7	TGCAGCGTTGCGGAGGGGGCCATGGGGCAGTACTTC	CSVAEGAMGQYF
14	TRBV12-3/TRBV12-4	TRBD1	many	TRBJ1-1	TGTGCCAGCACCCTCCAGGGGGCGCATGCTGAAGCTTTCTTT	CASTLQGAHAEAFF
16	TRBV12-3/TRBV12-4	NA	NA	TRBJ1-1	TGTGCCAGCAGCGGAACTCAGGGACGGCTGAACACTGAAGCTTTCTTT	CASSGTQGRLNTEAFF
12	TRBV7-2	NA	many	TRBJ1-2	TGTGCCAAACCGGGGGGTAGCTATGGCTACACCTTC	CAKPGGSYGYTF
16	TRBV5-1	NA	many	TRBJ2-6	TGCGCCAGCAGCTTGGTTGCAGACTCTGGGGCCAACGTCCTGACTTTC	CASSLVADSGANVLTF
13	TRBV12-3/TRBV12-4	NA	many	TRBJ2-3	TGTGCCAGCAACCCGAAGTCGGCACATAGGCAGTATTTT	CASNPKSAHRQYF
15	TRBV18	TRBD1	NA	TRBJ1-1	TGTGCCAGCTCACAGGACAGGGTGAGAGTCACTGAAGCTTTCTTT	CASSQDRVRVTEAFF
12	TRBV29-1	TRBD2	NA	TRBJ2-5	TGCAGCGTTGAGCCCGGGGGGGAGACCCAGTACTTC	CSVEPGGETQYF
14	TRBV30	TRBD1	many	TRBJ1-1	TGTGCCAGCCAAACAGGGGGCAGGAGCACTGAAGCTTTCTTT	CASQTGGRSTEAFF
14	TRBV28	NA	many	TRBJ2-2	TGTGCCAGCTTCGAACGGGCTAACACCGGGGAGCTGTTTTTT	CASFERANTGELFF
14	TRBV29-1	NA	NA	TRBJ2-2	TGCAGCGCAAGGGGCCGCCCGGATTCCGGGGAGCTGTTTTTT	CSARGRPDSGELFF
14	TRBV2	NA	many	TRBJ2-3	TGTGCCAGCAGGACCCCATCAAACGGAGATACGCAGTATTTT	CASRTPSNGDTQYF
16	TRBV3-1	NA	few	TRBJ2-7	TGTGCCAGCAGCCAGGGATCCGGGAATCCTCTAGTCGAGCAGTACTTC	CASSQGSGNPLVEQYF
13	TRBV7-3	NA	many	TRBJ2-7	TGTGCCAGCAGCCCAGGGACTTCCTACGAGCAGTACTTC	CASSPGTSYEQYF
15	TRBV20-1	TRBD1	few	TRBJ2-7	TGCAGTGCAAGGACAGGACAGGGGAGATTAGGCGAGCAGTACTTC	CSARTGQGRLGEQYF
15	TRBV11-2	TRBD1	many	TRBJ1-2	TGTGCCAGCAGCGACCGGGACAGAAGAAACTATGGCTACACCTTC	CASSDRDRRNYGYTF
14	TRBV20-1	NA	many	TRBJ2-3	TGCAGTGCTAGGGTTAGCGGCGCGGTAGATACGCAGTATTTT	CSARVSGAVDTQYF
14	TRBV12-3/TRBV12-4	NA	NA	TRBJ1-6	TGTGCCAGCTTCAGTAATTTGGTCGGTTCACCCCTCCACTTT	CASFSNLVGSPLHF
14	TRBV7-2	NA	few	TRBJ1-4	TGTGCCAGCAGCTTGCGGGGGGGTGGTGAAAAACTGTTTTTT	CASSLRGGGEKLFF
13	TRBV20-1	TRBD1	few	TRBJ1-1	TGCAGTGCCACCCACAGGGGAAACACTGAAGCTTTCTTT	CSATHRGNTEAFF
14	TRBV10-3	TRBD1	many	TRBJ1-6	TGTGCCATCAGGCGGACAGGGCCCAATTCACCCCTCCACTTT	CAIRRTGPNSPLHF